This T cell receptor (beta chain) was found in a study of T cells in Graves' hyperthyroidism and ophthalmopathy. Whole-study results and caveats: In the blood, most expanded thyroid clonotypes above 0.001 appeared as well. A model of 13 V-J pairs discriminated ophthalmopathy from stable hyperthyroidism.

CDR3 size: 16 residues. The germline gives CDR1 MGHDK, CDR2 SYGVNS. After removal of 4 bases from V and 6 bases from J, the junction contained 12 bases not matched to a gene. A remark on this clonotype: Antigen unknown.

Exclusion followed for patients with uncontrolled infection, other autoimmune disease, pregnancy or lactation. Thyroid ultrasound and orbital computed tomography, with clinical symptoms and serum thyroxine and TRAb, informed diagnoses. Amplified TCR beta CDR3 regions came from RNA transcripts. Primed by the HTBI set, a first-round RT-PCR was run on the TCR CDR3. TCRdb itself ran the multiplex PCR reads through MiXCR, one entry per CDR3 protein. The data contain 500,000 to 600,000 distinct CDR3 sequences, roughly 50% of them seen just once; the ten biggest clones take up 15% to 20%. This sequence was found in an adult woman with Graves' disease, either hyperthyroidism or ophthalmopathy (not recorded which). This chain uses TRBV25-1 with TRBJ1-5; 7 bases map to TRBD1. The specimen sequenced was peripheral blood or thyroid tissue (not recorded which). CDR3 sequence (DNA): TGTGCCAGCAGTGGAAAGTCCGGGACAGATGGTCAGCCCCAGCATTTT. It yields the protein CASSGKSGTDGQPQHF. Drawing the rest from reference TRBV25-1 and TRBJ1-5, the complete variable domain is EADIYQTPRYLVIGTGKKITLECSQTMGHDKMYWYQQDPGMELHLIHYSYGVNSTEKGDLSSESTVSRIRTEHFPLTLESARPSHTSQYLCASSGKSGTDGQPQHFGDGTRLSIL.